This T cell receptor (beta chain) was identified during a study of graft-versus-host responses after intestinal transplantation. Study-wide background: As for transplant type, recipients had multivisceral, liver-intestinal, or isolated intestinal grafts. Broader study findings: Ileal or blood samples showed some GvH clones first, and such clones were also found in recipient marrow. Elevated graft-versus-host to host-versus-graft clonal ratios in allografts were recorded for patients with graft-donor T cell macrochimerism.

On this clone itself: The antigen remains unidentified.

This CDR3 region has 13 residues. In germline, CDR1 is SQVTM, CDR2 ANQGSEA. The V end was cut by 7 bases, the J end by 6 bases, with 19 bases between. Only in-frame clones appear in the TCRdb table, and some are missing; sequencing was by immunoSEQ multiplex PCR. Among over 60,000 clones listed, 92% were seen once. The sample consisted of bone marrow, taken less than 750 days after intestinal transplantation. The TCR was taken from a human patient who received an intestinal transplant, so some T cells may come from the graft donor. The chain has TRBV29-1 and TRBJ2-7; D may be TRBD2 (6 bases). The CDR3 region is CSAILAAASEQYF. CDR3 sequence (DNA): TGCAGCGCCATATTAGCGGCGGCCAGCGAGCAGTACTTC.